These 10 T cell receptor beta chains came from one sample sequenced in a study of T cell responses to AZD1222 COVID-19 vaccine. TCRdb keeps only in-frame clones here, not all; method: immunoSEQ multiplex PCR. The sample lists some 110,000 clones, more than 70% occurring once. The sample here was peripheral blood, taken on day 0 of AZD1222 vaccination. Receptors originate from an adult in good health.

V is TRBV18 and J is TRBJ1-1; D is undetermined. Germline V CDR1 and CDR2: KGHSH, LQKENI. Trimming left V 0 bases short and J 3 bases short, with 8 bases between. The CDR3 extends over 14 amino acids. CDR3 DNA sequence: TGTGCCAGCTCACCACCGTCGGGCGACACTGAAGCTTTCTTT. Amino acid sequence: CASSPPSGDTEAFF.

The chain carries TRBV27 and TRBJ2-3, with 7 positions matching TRBD2. Unmatched junction bases numbered 15, after V lost 7 bases and J lost 2 bases. The CDR3 spans 17 residues. Germline loops: CDR1 MNHEY, CDR2 SMNVEV (reference sequence). CDR3 sequence (DNA): TGTGCCAGCACCGAAATCCCTAGCGGCCTACCCACAGATACGCAGTATTTT. This codes for CASTEIPSGLPTDTQYF.

This clone has just one count. The genes are TRBV15 and TRBJ2-3; D is undetermined. The CDR3 sequence is 13 residues long. V was pared by 5 bases and J by 4 bases, with 10 bases between. Germline-derived CDR1 and CDR2 are LNHNV and YYDKDF (reference sequence). CDR3 sequence (DNA): TGTGCCACCAGCGGGCAATTCTCAGATACGCAGTATTTT. This codes for CATSGQFSDTQYF.

This clone was counted between two and nine times. V and J are TRBV5-1 and TRBJ2-1; 12 positions agree with TRBD2. The trim removed 3 bases at V and 0 bases at J, leaving 1 base unmatched. Germline CDR1 is SGHRS and CDR2 is YFSETQ. The CDR3 totals 16 residues. The CDR3 DNA reads TGCGCCAGCAGCTCGACTAGCGGGAGCTCCTACAATGAGCAGTTCTTC. Translating gives CASSSTSGSSYNEQFF.

Remarks on this clone: This specimen includes other DNA sequences encoding the same CDR3. V usage is TRBV6-5 and J usage is TRBJ2-5; possibly TRBD1 for D (6 bases). The CDR3 length is 13 residues. V lost 6 bases and J 1 base, leaving 9 bases between the germline ends. Looked up from germline, CDR1 is MNHEY and CDR2 is SVGAGI. CDR3 amino acids: CASRRDTQETQYF. The CDR3 DNA sequence: TGTGCCAGCAGAAGGGACACCCAAGAGACCCAGTACTTC.

J is TRBJ1-1 and V is TRBV7-9; 8 nucleotides agree with TRBD1. Trimming cost V 3 bases and J 4 bases; bases outside gene matches: 7. Germline values: CDR1 SEHNR, CDR2 FQNEAQ (reference sequence). The CDR3 runs 15 residues. The CDR3 DNA reads as TGTGCCAGCAGCTTGGGGGGACAGGCGGGCACTGAAGCTTTCTTT. Protein sequence: CASSLGGQAGTEAFF. The full variable domain, its missing parts supplied by reference TRBV7-9 and TRBJ1-1, is DTGVSQNPRHKITKRGQNVTFRCDPISEHNRLYWYRQTLGQGPEFLTYFQNEAQLEKSRLLSDRFSAERPKGSFSTLEIQRTEQGDSAMYLCASSLGGQAGTEAFFGQGTRLTVV.

This clone was detected once. This chain connects TRBV18 to TRBJ1-6, with D possibly matching TRBD1 (5 bases). The germline gives CDR1 KGHSH, CDR2 LQKENI. V lost 1 base, J lost 7 bases, and 17 bases lay in between. This CDR3 region has 17 residues. CDR3 bases: TGTGCCAGCTCACCACAGTTCTCAGCCCCAGGGAATTCACCCCTCCACTTT. Encoded protein: CASSPQFSAPGNSPLHF. Using reference TRBV18 and TRBJ1-6 for the parts outside the CDR3, the full variable domain is NAGVMQNPRHLVRRRGQEARLRCSPMKGHSHVYWYRQLPEEGLKFMVYLQKENIIDESGMPKERFSAEFPKEGPSILRIQQVVRGDSAAYFCASSPQFSAPGNSPLHFGNGTRLTVT.

V usage is TRBV21-1 and J usage is TRBJ1-3. TRBV21-1 is flagged as a pseudogene. This CDR3 is built from 12 residues. CDR3 sequence: CASSNLGNTIYF. The CDR3, as DNA: TGTGCCAGCAGCAACCTGGGAAACACCATATATTTT.

V usage is TRBV18 and J usage is TRBJ2-4; 9 bases agree with TRBD1. CDR3 length: 16 residues. Germline V gene sequence: CDR1 KGHSH, CDR2 LQKENI. Losses at the gene ends were 0 bases for V and 3 bases for J; bases not matched to a gene: 3. CDR3 bases: TGTGCCAGCTCACCACCGGGACAGGGCGACAAAAACATTCAGTACTTC. Translating it yields CASSPPGQGDKNIQYF.

The chain links TRBV4-2 to TRBJ2-7; no firm D call. There are 15 residues in the CDR3. The V end lost 0 bases, the J end lost 1 base, and 10 bases lay between the germline ends. Germline V CDR1 and CDR2: LGHNA, YNFKEQ. The CDR3 bases are TGTGCCAGCAGCCAAGACAAGCCAGCGTCCTACGAGCAGTACTTC. This sequence encodes CASSQDKPASYEQYF.